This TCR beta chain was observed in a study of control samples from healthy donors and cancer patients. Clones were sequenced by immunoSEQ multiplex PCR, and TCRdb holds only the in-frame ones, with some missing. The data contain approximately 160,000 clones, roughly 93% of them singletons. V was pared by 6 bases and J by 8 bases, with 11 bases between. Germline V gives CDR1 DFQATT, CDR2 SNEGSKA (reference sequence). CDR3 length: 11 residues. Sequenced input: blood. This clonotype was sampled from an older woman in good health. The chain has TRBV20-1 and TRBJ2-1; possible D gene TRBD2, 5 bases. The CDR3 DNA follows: TGCAGTGCGAGTCTAGCAGATGAGCAGTTCTTC. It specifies CSASLADEQFF.